This T cell receptor beta chain was sequenced in a study of PD-1 blockade in mismatch repair-deficient tumors. With V trimmed by 3 bases and J by 12 bases, 12 bases remained unmatched. The CDR3 length is 15 residues. Per the germline V gene, CDR1 is LNHDA and CDR2 is SQIVND (reference sequence). TCRdb keeps only in-frame clones here, not all; method: immunoSEQ multiplex PCR. The sample has 75,000 to 80,000 clones; approximately 80% are singletons. The gene calls are TRBV19 and TRBJ2-1, with 9 bases fitting TRBD2. This sequence originates from an adult with mismatch repair-deficient cancer. This specimen was peripheral blood, taken 44 weeks after starting pembrolizumab. This CDR3 reads CASSISWVSREGQFF. CDR3 in DNA: TGTGCCAGTAGTATCTCGTGGGTTTCGCGGGAGGGGCAGTTCTTC.